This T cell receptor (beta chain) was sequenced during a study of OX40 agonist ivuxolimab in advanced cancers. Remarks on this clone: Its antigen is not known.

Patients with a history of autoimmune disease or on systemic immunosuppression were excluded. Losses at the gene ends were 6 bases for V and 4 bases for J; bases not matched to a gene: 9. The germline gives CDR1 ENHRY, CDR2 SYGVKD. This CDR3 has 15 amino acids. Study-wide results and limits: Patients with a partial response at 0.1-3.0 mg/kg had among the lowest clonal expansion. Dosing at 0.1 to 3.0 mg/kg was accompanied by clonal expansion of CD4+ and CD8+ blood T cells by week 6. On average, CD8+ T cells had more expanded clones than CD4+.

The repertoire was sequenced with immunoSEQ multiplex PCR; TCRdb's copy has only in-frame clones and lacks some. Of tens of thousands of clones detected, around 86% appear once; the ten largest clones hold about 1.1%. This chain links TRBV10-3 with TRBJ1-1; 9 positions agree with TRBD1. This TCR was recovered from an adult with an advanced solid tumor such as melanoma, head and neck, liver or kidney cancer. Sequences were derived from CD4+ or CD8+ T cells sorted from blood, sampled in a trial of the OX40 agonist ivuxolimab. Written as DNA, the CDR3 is TGTGCCATCAGCGCCGGTACAGGGGGCTTCACTGAAGCTTTCTTT. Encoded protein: CAISAGTGGFTEAFF.